This T cell receptor (beta chain) was identified in a study of control samples from healthy donors and cancer patients. Clones were sequenced by immunoSEQ multiplex PCR, and TCRdb holds only the in-frame ones, with some missing. Among approximately 180,000 clones, about nine tenths were seen once, and the ten largest hold about 2%. Per the germline V gene, CDR1 is SSHAT and CDR2 is FNYEAQ (reference sequence). Trimming removed 4 bases from V and 6 bases from J; junction bases left unmatched: 10. The CDR3 is 16 amino acids. The source is a woman aged 40 to 50 in good health. The sample consisted of blood. The genes are TRBV7-7 and TRBJ2-2, with TRBD1 identical over 8 bases. In nucleotides, the CDR3 is TGTGCCAGCAGCTCTCCGGACAGGGCCAGGGCCGGGGAGCTGTTTTTT. It yields the protein CASSSPDRARAGELFF.